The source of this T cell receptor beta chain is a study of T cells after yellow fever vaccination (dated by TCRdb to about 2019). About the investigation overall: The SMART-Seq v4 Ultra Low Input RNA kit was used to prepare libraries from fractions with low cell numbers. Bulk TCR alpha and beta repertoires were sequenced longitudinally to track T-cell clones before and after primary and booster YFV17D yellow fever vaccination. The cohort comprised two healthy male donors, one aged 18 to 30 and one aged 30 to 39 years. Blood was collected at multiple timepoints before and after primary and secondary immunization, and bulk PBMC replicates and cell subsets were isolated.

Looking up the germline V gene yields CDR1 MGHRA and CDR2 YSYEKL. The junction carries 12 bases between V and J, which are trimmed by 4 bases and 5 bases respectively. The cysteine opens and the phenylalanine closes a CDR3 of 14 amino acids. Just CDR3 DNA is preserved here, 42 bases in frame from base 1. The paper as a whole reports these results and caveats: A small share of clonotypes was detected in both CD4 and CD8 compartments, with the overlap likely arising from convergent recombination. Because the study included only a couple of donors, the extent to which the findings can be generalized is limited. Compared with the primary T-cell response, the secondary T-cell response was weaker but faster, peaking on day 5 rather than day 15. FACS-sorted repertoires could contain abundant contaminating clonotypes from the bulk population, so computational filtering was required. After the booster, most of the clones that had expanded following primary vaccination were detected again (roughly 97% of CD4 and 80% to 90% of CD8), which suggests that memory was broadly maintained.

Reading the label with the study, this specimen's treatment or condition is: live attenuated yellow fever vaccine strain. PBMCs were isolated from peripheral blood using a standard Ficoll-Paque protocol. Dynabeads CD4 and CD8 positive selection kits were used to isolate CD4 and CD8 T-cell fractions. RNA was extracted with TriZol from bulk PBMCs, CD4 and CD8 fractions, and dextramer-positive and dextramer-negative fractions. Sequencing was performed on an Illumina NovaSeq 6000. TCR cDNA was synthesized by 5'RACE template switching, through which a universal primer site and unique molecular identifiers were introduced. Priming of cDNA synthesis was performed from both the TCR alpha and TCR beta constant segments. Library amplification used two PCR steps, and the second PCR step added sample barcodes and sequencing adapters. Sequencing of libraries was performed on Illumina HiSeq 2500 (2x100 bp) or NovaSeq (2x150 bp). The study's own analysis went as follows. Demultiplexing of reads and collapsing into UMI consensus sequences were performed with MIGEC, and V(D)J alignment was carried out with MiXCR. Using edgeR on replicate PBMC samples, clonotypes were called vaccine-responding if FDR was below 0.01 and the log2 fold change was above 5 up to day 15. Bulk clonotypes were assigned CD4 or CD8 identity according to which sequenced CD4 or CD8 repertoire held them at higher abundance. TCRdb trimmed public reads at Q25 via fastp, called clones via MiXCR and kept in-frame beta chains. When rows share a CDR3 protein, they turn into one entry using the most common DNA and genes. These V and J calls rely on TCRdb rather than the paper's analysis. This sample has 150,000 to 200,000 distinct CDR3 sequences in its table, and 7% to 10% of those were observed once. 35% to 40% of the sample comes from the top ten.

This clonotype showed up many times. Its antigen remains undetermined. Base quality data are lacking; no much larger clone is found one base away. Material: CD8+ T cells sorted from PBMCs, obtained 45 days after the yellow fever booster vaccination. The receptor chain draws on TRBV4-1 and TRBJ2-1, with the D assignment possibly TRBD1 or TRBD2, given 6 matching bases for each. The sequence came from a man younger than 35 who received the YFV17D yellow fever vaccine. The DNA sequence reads TGCGCCAGCAGCCCCTTCGGGGGCGACAATGAGCAGTTCTTC. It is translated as CASSPFGGDNEQFF.